This T cell receptor (beta chain) appears in the sequencing data of a study of cytomegalovirus exposure and HLA in healthy donors. V gave up 1 base and J gave up 5 bases, with 17 bases separating them. The CDR3 totals 16 residues. Germline CDR1 and CDR2: SEHNR and FQNEAQ (reference sequence). The donors (healthy individuals) were bone marrow donors. Vbeta (60) and Jbeta (13) primers were used in the PCR. In the original analysis: Approximately 11 million shared chains were among the 65 million to 85 million unique TCR beta chains that a later analysis counted. The repertoire was sequenced with immunoSEQ multiplex PCR; TCRdb's copy has only in-frame clones and lacks some. V and J calls and clone size are as listed in that table; D and trimming were resolved from the DNA. The sample lists roughly 190,000 clones, roughly four fifths occurring once. This clone was recorded only once.

The rearrangement links TRBV7-9 to TRBJ1-2; the D gene is possibly TRBD1 (5 bases). The TCR originated in a woman aged 18-29 years in good health and CMV-seronegative. The sample consisted of PBMCs. CDR3 nucleotides: TGTGCCAGCAGCTTAGACGGGACTCACTCCTCATATGGCTACACCTTC. Its translation: CASSLDGTHSSYGYTF.